This T cell receptor beta chain was retrieved from a study of cytomegalovirus exposure and HLA in healthy donors. General study results and limits: Accurate prediction of HLA-A and HLA-B alleles (for most subjects) was reportedly achieved from TCR beta sequences.

The primer mix had 60 Vbeta and 13 Jbeta primers. The assay was immunoSEQ multiplex PCR, and TCRdb's table has in-frame clones only and misses some. The table lists approximately 150,000 clones, 80% of them singletons, with under 7.5% in the top ten. With regard to this clone: What it recognizes is unknown.

V was shortened by 3 bases and J by 5 bases, with 13 bases between the two germline ends. The CDR3 has 14 residues. Germline V gene sequence: CDR1 WSHSY, CDR2 SAAADI. The chain has TRBV10-2 and TRBJ1-1; maybe TRBD1 (5 bases). The TCR comes from a man under 40 in good health and CMV-seropositive. The specimen sequenced was PBMCs. CDR3 loop: CASSERGVITEAFF. In DNA form, the CDR3 reads TGCGCCAGCAGTGAAAGGGGCGTGATAACTGAAGCTTTCTTT.